This T cell receptor (beta chain) is from a study of shared clonotypes between healthy human individuals. A CD45RA+ naive subset and a CD45RA-negative memory subset were split from CD4+ cells. This table comes from immunoSEQ multiplex PCR, and its TCRdb copy is limited to in-frame clones, with some not included. Of 2 million to 2.5 million clones detected, more than 85% appear once; the ten largest clones hold 0.39%. CDR1 is SGHRS, CDR2 YFSETQ, per germline. The CDR3 contains 18 residues. The ends were cut back, 3 bases at V and 3 bases at J, with 24 bases in the middle. Notes on this clone: Its antigen is unknown.

Study-wide findings and caveats: A handful of donors showed sharing of approximately 5% of naive CD4 clonotypes. The generation probabilities recorded for non-shared clonotypes fell below those of clonotypes shared by all four donors.

The sample comprised naive CD4+ T cells from PBMCs. Subset reported: CD45RA+ positively selected. This receptor was taken from a man younger than 35 in good health. Some clones in this sample may be carry-over from other donors' samples. The chain uses TRBV5-1 and TRBJ2-5; a weak D match, TRBD2 (6 bases). CDR3 nucleotide sequence: TGCGCCAGCAGCTCTCGGAAAGGTGGTTTAGCGGAAGAAGAGACCCAGTACTTC. Amino acid sequence: CASSSRKGGLAEEETQYF.